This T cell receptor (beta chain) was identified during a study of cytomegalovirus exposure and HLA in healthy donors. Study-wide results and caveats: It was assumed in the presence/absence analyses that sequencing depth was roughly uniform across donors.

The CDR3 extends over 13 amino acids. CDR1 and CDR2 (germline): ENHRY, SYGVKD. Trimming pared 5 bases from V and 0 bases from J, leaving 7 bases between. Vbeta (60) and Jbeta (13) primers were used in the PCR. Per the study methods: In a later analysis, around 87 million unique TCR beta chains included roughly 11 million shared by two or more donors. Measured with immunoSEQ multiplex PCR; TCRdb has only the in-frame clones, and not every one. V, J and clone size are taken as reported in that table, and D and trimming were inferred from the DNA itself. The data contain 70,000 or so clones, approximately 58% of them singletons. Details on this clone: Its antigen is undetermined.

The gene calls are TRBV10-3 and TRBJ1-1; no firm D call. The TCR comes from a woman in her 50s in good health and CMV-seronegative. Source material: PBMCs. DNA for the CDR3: TGTGCCATCAGTCGACTGATGAACACTGAAGCTTTCTTT. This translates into CAISRLMNTEAFF.